The 25 T cell receptor beta chains below all came from one sample that was sequenced in a study of T-cell reconstitution after alpha-beta-depleted transplantation in children. TCRbeta library construction was performed incorporating unique molecular identifiers. TCRdb called the PCR reads again in MiXCR, with one record for every CDR3 protein. The table records about 460,000 distinct CDR3 sequences, around 13% of them present only once. Sequencing used PBMCs from the stem cell graft donor, obtained from the stem cell graft. The receptor set was obtained from a human donor who donated a stem cell graft to a child with combined immunodeficiency.

The gene calls are TRBV24-1 and TRBJ2-3; D is possibly TRBD2 (5 bases). CDR1 and CDR2 from the germline V gene are KGHDR and SFDVKD. V lost 4 bases, J lost 0 bases, and 13 bases lay in between. The CDR3 sequence is 16 residues long. CDR3: CATSEPSGESTDTQYF. The CDR3, as DNA: TGTGCCACCAGTGAGCCCTCCGGGGAGAGCACAGATACGCAGTATTTT.

V gene TRBV6-5 combines with J gene TRBJ2-1; TRBD1 might be the D (6 bases). Germline CDR1 and CDR2: MNHEY and SVGAGI. Deletions cut 4 bases from V and 6 bases from J, with 16 bases between. The CDR3 covers 15 residues. The CDR3 coding sequence is TGTGCCAGCAGTTCCGACAGGCGGGTTCCCAATGAGCAGTTCTTC. Protein: CASSSDRRVPNEQFF.

This clonotype was detected ten times or more. The chain uses TRBV12-3 or TRBV12-4 and TRBJ2-3; D call uncertain. The V end lost 5 bases, the J end lost 6 bases, and 15 bases lay between the germline ends. This CDR3 comprises 14 residues. Here the CDR3 DNA reads TGTGCCAGCAGTCACGGGTCATTGTGGGATACGCAGTATTTT. Translated, it gives CASSHGSLWDTQYF.

The V and J genes are TRBV6-6 and TRBJ2-1; the D gene is possibly TRBD2 (6 bases). V was clipped by 8 bases and J by 10 bases, with 18 bases between them. Germline V gene sequence: CDR1 MNHNY, CDR2 SVGAGI (reference sequence). This CDR3 is built from 13 residues. The CDR3 region has the DNA TGTGCCAGCGGAACACGACTAGACGGCGAGCAGTTCTTC. Translation: CASGTRLDGEQFF.

Only a few counts were recorded for this clonotype. V and J are TRBV11-3 and TRBJ2-1, with D perhaps matching TRBD1 or TRBD2 (5 bases each). In germline, CDR1 is SGHNT, CDR2 YENEEA. This CDR3 spans 16 amino acids. Trimming shortened V by 5 bases and J by 5 bases, and 19 bases separated the two germline ends. The CDR3 sequence: CASSPGASRVDNEQFF. CDR3 coding DNA: TGTGCCAGCAGCCCTGGGGCCTCGAGGGTCGACAATGAGCAGTTCTTC.

This rearrangement joins TRBV5-1 to TRBJ2-3, with D unclear. Germline CDR1 and CDR2: SGHRS and YFSETQ. Trimming removed 1 base from V and 2 bases from J, with 14 bases in between. This CDR3 has 16 residues. The CDR3 sequence is CASSLLSTPDTDTQYF. CDR3 DNA: TGCGCCAGCAGCTTGCTTTCCACTCCGGACACAGATACGCAGTATTTT.

The chain recombines TRBV6-6 with TRBJ2-7; D gene uncertain. The CDR3 loop spans 13 amino acids. V was trimmed by 2 bases and J by 4 bases, leaving 9 bases between them. Germline V lookup: CDR1 MNHNY, CDR2 SVGAGI (reference sequence). In nucleotides, the CDR3 is TGTGCCAGCAGTTACGTGAAGGGATACGAGCAGTACTTC. The encoded protein is CASSYVKGYEQYF.

This clonotype was seen only a few times. The chain recombines TRBV12-3 or TRBV12-4 with TRBJ2-7, with D possibly TRBD2 on 6 matching bases. Trimming took 4 bases from V and 0 from J, leaving 10 bases between them. The CDR3 loop spans 14 amino acids. The CDR3 DNA reads TGTGCCAGCAGTTGGGGGGACTTCTCCTACGAGCAGTACTTC. Amino acids: CASSWGDFSYEQYF.

This chain joins TRBV28 and TRBJ2-3; D remains ambiguous. The CDR3 contains 14 residues. V shed 7 bases and J shed 2 bases, with 13 bases lying between them. The V gene's germline CDR1 is MDHEN and CDR2 SYDVKM. The CDR3 spells CASTGGPYTDTQYF. The CDR3, as DNA: TGTGCCAGCACGGGCGGACCCTACACAGATACGCAGTATTTT.

The table lists this clonotype with many counts. The chain is built from TRBV12-3 or TRBV12-4 and TRBJ2-3, with D tentatively TRBD1 (5 bases). The CDR3 covers 14 residues. The V and J ends lost 4 bases and 0 bases respectively, with 8 bases between them. The CDR3 nucleotides are TGTGCCAGCAGTTGGGGCCGGAGCACAGATACGCAGTATTTT. This encodes CASSWGRSTDTQYF.

This clonotype occurred many times. This sequence joins TRBV7-2 and TRBJ2-7; 7 positions match TRBD2. Germline-derived CDR1 and CDR2 are SGHTA and FQGNSA. V lost 8 bases and J lost 0; bases outside the gene matches: 7. This CDR3 has 14 residues. The CDR3 is CASQRDPLSYEQYF. The CDR3 DNA reads as TGTGCCAGCCAGCGGGACCCACTCTCCTACGAGCAGTACTTC.

In its sample, this clonotype was seen many times. The chain carries TRBV20-1 and TRBJ1-1, with D perhaps matching TRBD1 (6 bases). The CDR3 has 14 amino acids. V was trimmed by 1 base and J by 3 bases, leaving 12 bases between them. Germline assignment: CDR1 DFQATT and CDR2 SNEGSKA (reference sequence). This chain's CDR3 is CSARGTEGDTEAFF. The CDR3 nucleotides are TGCAGTGCTAGAGGGACAGAGGGGGACACTGAAGCTTTCTTT.

This clonotype was seen at least ten times. The genes are TRBV12-3 or TRBV12-4 and TRBJ2-3; TRBD2 might be the D (5 bases). This CDR3 is 15 amino acids long. V gave up 3 bases and J gave up 1 base, with 11 bases separating them. The CDR3 reads CASSFELGGTDTQYF. The DNA for the CDR3 is TGTGCCAGCAGTTTTGAACTAGGCGGCACAGATACGCAGTATTTT.

This clonotype was seen at least ten times. The chain is built from TRBV5-5 and TRBJ2-3; D is ambiguous. V lost 4 bases, J lost 5 bases, and 11 bases lay in between. Germline V gene lookup returns CDR1 SGHKS and CDR2 YYEKEE (reference sequence). CDR3 size: 13 residues. CDR3 in amino acids: CASSLTWGDTQYF. For the CDR3, the DNA is TGTGCCAGCAGCCTTACTTGGGGAGATACGCAGTATTTT.

J is TRBJ2-6 and V is TRBV7-6; possible D gene TRBD2, 6 bases. CDR1 and CDR2 (germline): SGHVS, FNYEAQ. The CDR3 has 16 amino acids. Trimming removed 5 bases at V and 4 bases at J, with 15 bases between. The CDR3 protein is CASSTQVGSGANVLTF. As DNA, the CDR3 is TGTGCCAGCAGCACACAGGTCGGGAGCGGGGCCAACGTCCTGACTTTC. Complete variable domain (other parts from reference TRBV7-6 and TRBJ2-6): GAGVSQSPRYKVTKRGQDVALRCDPISGHVSLYWYRQALGQGPEFLTYFNYEAQQDKSGLPNDRFSAERPEGSISTLTIQRTEQRDSAMYRCASSTQVGSGANVLTFGAGSRLTVL.

This clonotype has a count of ten or more. The chain uses TRBV10-3 and TRBJ2-7; TRBD1 matches 11 bases. V trimming: 10 bases; J trimming: 6 bases; junction bases outside the gene matches: 17. The CDR3 runs 16 residues. CDR1 is ENHRY and CDR2 is SYGVKD in the germline V gene. For the CDR3, the DNA is TGTGCCAGGTACTTCCCGGGACAGGGGGTTCGTGGCGAGCAGTACTTC. Its translation is CARYFPGQGVRGEQYF.

The V and J genes are TRBV29-1 and TRBJ1-1; a weak D match, TRBD1 (5 bases). Germline CDR1 SQVTM, CDR2 ANQGSEA. V was pared by 1 base and J by 1 base, with 13 bases between. There are 15 residues in the CDR3. The CDR3 is CSVEVTRGQNTEAFF. CDR3 DNA: TGCAGCGTTGAAGTGACCCGGGGCCAGAACACTGAAGCTTTCTTT.

At least ten counts were recorded for this clonotype. The chain joins TRBV24-1 to TRBJ2-3; perhaps TRBD2 as D (5 bases). Germline V gene sequence: CDR1 KGHDR, CDR2 SFDVKD. V dropped 3 bases and J dropped 0 bases, with 15 bases sitting between them. This CDR3 spans 17 amino acids. CDR3 in DNA: TGTGCCACCAGTGATCACGGAGAGGGCCTTAGCACAGATACGCAGTATTTT. Translating gives CATSDHGEGLSTDTQYF.

The chain carries TRBV21-1 and TRBJ2-7; TRBD2 is taken as the D call from the table, unchecked against the DNA. TRBV21-1 is classified as a pseudogene. This CDR3 is built from 17 residues. This chain's CDR3 is CASSKDRETGGSAEQYF. CDR3 nucleotide sequence: TGTGCCAGCAGCAAAGATCGGGAGACAGGGGGCTCCGCCGAGCAGTACTTC.

The chain is built from TRBV6-1 and TRBJ2-3, with 7 nucleotides matching TRBD1. This CDR3 spans 16 amino acids. The V and J ends lost 6 bases and 1 base, in that order; junction bases with no gene match: 10. Germline CDR1 and CDR2: MNHNS and SASEGT. CDR3 in DNA: TGTGCCAGCAGGAGAGGGCGACAGGGAGGCACAGATACGCAGTATTTT. Protein product: CASRRGRQGGTDTQYF.

This clonotype was seen more than once but under ten times. The rearrangement links TRBV6-5 to TRBJ1-1; 7 bases match TRBD1. CDR1 MNHEY and CDR2 SVGAGI come from the germline V gene. Trimming at V came to 5 bases and at J to 4 bases, leaving 10 bases not matched to a gene. The CDR3 is 15 residues long. The CDR3 DNA follows: TGTGCCAGCAGTATCGGAGGGGGCATGGCCACTGAAGCTTTCTTT. It specifies CASSIGGGMATEAFF.

In this sample, this clonotype turned up many times. The rearrangement uses TRBV12-3 or TRBV12-4 and TRBJ2-1; TRBD1 or TRBD2 may be the D gene (5 bases each). V lost 5 bases and J lost 2, with 16 bases in between. The CDR3 has 16 residues. CDR3 bases: TGTGCCAGCAGTCCCCGGGACCGAGGGACCTACAATGAGCAGTTCTTC. Amino acids: CASSPRDRGTYNEQFF.

This clonotype was observed at least ten times. This chain uses TRBV27 with TRBJ1-5, with unresolved D. Between the trimmed V and J ends, which lost 1 base and 5 bases, there was a span of 6 bases. This CDR3 has 13 residues. The germline gives CDR1 MNHEY, CDR2 SMNVEV (reference sequence). CDR3 nucleotides: TGTGCCAGCAGTTTATATGGGCATCAGCCCCAGCATTTT. Amino acid sequence: CASSLYGHQPQHF.

This clonotype was seen a handful of times. The V call is TRBV18, the J call TRBJ2-7, with TRBD1 as a possible D gene (6 bases). The CDR3 spans 16 residues. Germline V gives CDR1 KGHSH, CDR2 LQKENI. The V gene lost 1 base and the J gene lost 3 bases, with 16 bases spanning the gap. CDR3 loop: CASSPREGGRSYEQYF. The CDR3 nucleotides read TGTGCCAGCTCACCACGGGAAGGGGGACGAAGCTACGAGCAGTACTTC.

Regarding this clonotype: The junction departs from the called germline gene at one end, perhaps through a read error. The rearrangement joins TRBV6-2 or TRBV6-3 to TRBJ2-1; 8 bases map to TRBD1. Germline CDR1 is MNHEY and CDR2 is SVGEGT. The CDR3 has 13 amino acids. The CDR3 loop reads CASSYGQGNGQFF. As DNA, the CDR3 is TGTGCCAGCAGTTACGGACAGGGTAATGGGCAGTTCTTC.